The 6 T cell receptor beta chains given below trace back to one sample, sequenced in a study of chemoradiotherapy in HPV16-positive cancers. Only in-frame clones appear in the TCRdb table, and some are missing; sequencing was by immunoSEQ multiplex PCR. The repertoire has roughly 4,700 clones, roughly two thirds of them found once; the top ten carry about 9%. The specimen was tumor tissue, collected from a patient who underwent chemoradiotherapy. The receptors stem from a human donor with HPV-associated anogenital cancer.

The V gene is TRBV30, the J gene TRBJ1-6; D may be TRBD1 (6 bases). The CDR3 sequence is 16 residues long. Germline V gene sequence: CDR1 GTSNPN, CDR2 SVGIG (reference sequence). Trimming shortened V by 2 bases and J by 4 bases, and 15 bases separated the two germline ends. The CDR3 sequence is CAWSLGGSSYNSPLHF. The DNA of the CDR3 is TGTGCCTGGAGTTTAGGGGGTTCGAGTTATAATTCACCCCTCCACTTT.

This chain connects TRBV2 to TRBJ1-2, with 7 bases aligning to TRBD1. The CDR3 loop spans 14 amino acids. Germline lookup yields CDR1 SNHLY and CDR2 FYNNEI. Unmatched junction bases numbered 4, after V lost 6 bases and J lost 0 bases. CDR3 protein: CASSRDSPNYGYTF. In DNA, the CDR3 is TGTGCCAGCAGCCGGGACAGCCCTAACTATGGCTACACCTTC.

The V gene is TRBV7-2, the J gene TRBJ2-5, with 7 bases identical to TRBD1. This CDR3 contains 16 residues. Unmatched junction bases numbered 9, after V lost 3 bases and J lost 2 bases. Germline V gene data show CDR1 as SGHTA and CDR2 as FQGNSA. DNA for the CDR3: TGTGCCAGCAGCTTCGACAGGGCGATGGAGCAAGAGACCCAGTACTTC. This sequence encodes CASSFDRAMEQETQYF.

This clone was detected once. This chain uses TRBV5-1 with TRBJ2-4; 8 bases fit TRBD2. Germline values: CDR1 SGHRS, CDR2 YFSETQ. The trim removed 4 bases at V and 8 bases at J, leaving 8 bases unmatched. The CDR3 totals 14 residues. As DNA, the CDR3 is TGCGCCAGCAGCACCGGTCACGGGGGGGACATTCAGTACTTC. It codes for CASSTGHGGDIQYF.

V usage is TRBV5-8 and J usage is TRBJ2-3; the D call may be TRBD1 or TRBD2 (5 bases each). The CDR3 is 15 amino acids. Germline loops: CDR1 SGHTS, CDR2 YDEGEE. V lost 4 bases and J lost 2, with 14 bases in between. CDR3 coding DNA: TGTGCCAGCAGCCCCAGGGAGCAGCACACAGATACGCAGTATTTT. This translates into CASSPREQHTDTQYF. The whole variable domain, filled in from reference TRBV5-8 and TRBJ2-3, reads EAGVTQSPTHLIKTRGQQATLRCSPISGHTSVYWYQQALGLGLQFLLWYDEGEERNRGNFPPRFSGRQFPNYSSELNVNALELEDSALYLCASSPREQHTDTQYFGPGTRLTVL.

The chain joins TRBV6-5 to TRBJ2-1, with unresolved D. The V gene's germline CDR1 is MNHEY and CDR2 SVGAGI. The CDR3 is 14 amino acids. Trimming took off 2 bases at V and 2 bases at J, with 7 bases between the two ends. CDR3 sequence reads: CASSYGLAYNEQFF. Here the CDR3 DNA reads TGTGCCAGCAGTTACGGGCTAGCCTACAATGAGCAGTTCTTC.